This T cell receptor (beta chain) was sequenced for a study of CD8 T cells in ankylosing spondylitis. Points on this clonotype: The antigen is undetermined.

Overall study findings and caveats: A TCR beta motif of eight or nine highly homologous variants seemed to mark ankylosing spondylitis blood.

CDR3 length: 13 amino acids. Deletions cut 0 bases from V and 7 bases from J, with 12 bases between. CDR1 and CDR2 from the germline V gene are DFQATT and SNEGSKA (reference sequence). TCRdb used MiXCR to reprocess the 5' RACE reads, holding one entry per CDR3 protein. The profile covers more than 650,000 distinct CDR3 sequences, with 12% appearing a single time and 0.51% taken by the ten largest. The sequence derives from a male donor with ankylosing spondylitis. Sequenced: blood, either unsorted or a sorted T cell fraction (not recorded which). The genes are TRBV20-1 and TRBJ1-2; D is unresolved. CDR3 nucleotide sequence: TGCAGTGCTAGAGAAGGCTGGGGTTTTGGCTACACCTTC. It yields the protein CSAREGWGFGYTF.